This T cell receptor beta chain was documented in a study of blood T cell repertoires in COVID-19. Study context: Sites across the United States, Italy and Spain contributed samples from acute and convalescent COVID-19. The analysed material was cDNA or gDNA that came from T cells, B-cell-depleted T cells, or PBMCs.

Authors' methods: Estimates of nucleated cell counts were drawn from the amplification of reference gene primers. Generated by immunoSEQ multiplex PCR, the TCRdb table keeps only in-frame clones and is missing some. V and J calls and clone size come straight from that table; D and trimming were deduced from the DNA. In the table there are 150,000 to 200,000 clones, about 89% of which are singletons. V was shortened by 7 bases and J by 3 bases, with 12 bases between the two germline ends. Germline V gene lookup returns CDR1 MDHEN and CDR2 SYDVKM. The CDR3 consists of 13 residues. This sequence joins TRBV28 and TRBJ1-2; no clear D. The material sequenced was peripheral blood. The sequence was collected from a man aged 40-49 years with active or convalescent COVID-19. The CDR3 nucleotides are TGTGCCAGCAAGGACCCCGGGGACTATGGCTACACCTTC. Protein product: CASKDPGDYGYTF.